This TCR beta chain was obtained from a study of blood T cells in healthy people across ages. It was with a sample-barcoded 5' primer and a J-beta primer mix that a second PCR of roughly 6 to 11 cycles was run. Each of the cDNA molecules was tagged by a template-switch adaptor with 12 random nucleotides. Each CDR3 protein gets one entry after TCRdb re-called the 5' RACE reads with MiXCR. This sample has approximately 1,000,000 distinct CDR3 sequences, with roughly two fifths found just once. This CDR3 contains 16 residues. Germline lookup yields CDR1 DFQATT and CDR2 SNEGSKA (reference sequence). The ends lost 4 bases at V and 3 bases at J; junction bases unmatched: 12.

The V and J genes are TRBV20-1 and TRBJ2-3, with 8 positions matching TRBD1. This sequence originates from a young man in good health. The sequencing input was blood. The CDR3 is CSATVTGAGVTDTQYF. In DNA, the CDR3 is TGCAGTGCTACAGTGACAGGGGCAGGGGTAACAGATACGCAGTATTTT.